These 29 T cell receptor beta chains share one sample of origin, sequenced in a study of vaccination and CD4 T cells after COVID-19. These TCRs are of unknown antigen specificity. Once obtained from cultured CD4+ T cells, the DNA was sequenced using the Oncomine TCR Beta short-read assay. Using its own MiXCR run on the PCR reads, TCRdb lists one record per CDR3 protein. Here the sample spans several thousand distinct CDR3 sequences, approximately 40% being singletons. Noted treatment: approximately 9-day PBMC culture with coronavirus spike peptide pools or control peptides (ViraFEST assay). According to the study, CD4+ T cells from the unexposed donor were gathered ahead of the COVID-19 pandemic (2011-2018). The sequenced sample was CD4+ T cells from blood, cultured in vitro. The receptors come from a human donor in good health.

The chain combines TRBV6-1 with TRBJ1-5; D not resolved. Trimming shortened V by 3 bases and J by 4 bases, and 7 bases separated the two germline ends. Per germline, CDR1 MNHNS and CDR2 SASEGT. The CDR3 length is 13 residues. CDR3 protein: CASSEEGNQPQHF. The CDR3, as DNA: TGTGCCAGCAGTGAGGAAGGAAATCAGCCCCAGCATTTT.

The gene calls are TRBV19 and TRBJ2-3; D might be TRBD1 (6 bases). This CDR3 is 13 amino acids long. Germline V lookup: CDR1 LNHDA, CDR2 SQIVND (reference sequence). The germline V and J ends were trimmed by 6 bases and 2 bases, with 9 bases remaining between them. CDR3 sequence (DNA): TGTGCCAGTAGGGACAGAAACACAGATACGCAGTATTTT. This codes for CASRDRNTDTQYF.

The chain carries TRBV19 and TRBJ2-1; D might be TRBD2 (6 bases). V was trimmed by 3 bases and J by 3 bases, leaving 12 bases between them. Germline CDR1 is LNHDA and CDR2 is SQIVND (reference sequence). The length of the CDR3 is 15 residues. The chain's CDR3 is CASSIPAGLYNEQFF. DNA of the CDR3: TGTGCCAGTAGTATCCCGGCGGGGCTCTACAATGAGCAGTTCTTC.

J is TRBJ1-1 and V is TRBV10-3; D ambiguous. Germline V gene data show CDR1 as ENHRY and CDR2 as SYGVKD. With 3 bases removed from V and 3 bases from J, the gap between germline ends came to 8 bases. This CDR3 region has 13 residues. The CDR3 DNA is TGTGCCATCAGTGATCGAGACGACACTGAAGCTTTCTTT. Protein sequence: CAISDRDDTEAFF.

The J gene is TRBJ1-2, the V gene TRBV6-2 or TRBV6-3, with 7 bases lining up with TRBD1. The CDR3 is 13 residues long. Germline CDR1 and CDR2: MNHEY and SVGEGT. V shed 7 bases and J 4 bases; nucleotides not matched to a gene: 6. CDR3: CASTNRGAYGYTF. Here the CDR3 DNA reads TGTGCCAGCACCAACAGGGGTGCCTATGGCTACACCTTC.

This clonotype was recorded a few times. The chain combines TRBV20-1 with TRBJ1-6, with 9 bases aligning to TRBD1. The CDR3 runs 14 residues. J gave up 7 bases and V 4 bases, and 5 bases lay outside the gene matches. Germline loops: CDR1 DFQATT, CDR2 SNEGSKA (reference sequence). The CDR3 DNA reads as TGCAGTGCTAAACCCGGGACAGGGAATTCACCCCTCCACTTT. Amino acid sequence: CSAKPGTGNSPLHF.

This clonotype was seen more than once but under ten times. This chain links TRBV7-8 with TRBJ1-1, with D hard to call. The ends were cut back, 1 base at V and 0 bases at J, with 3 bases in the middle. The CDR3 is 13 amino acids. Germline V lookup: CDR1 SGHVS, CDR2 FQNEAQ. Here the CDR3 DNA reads TGTGCCAGCAGCTTAGACTTGAACACTGAAGCTTTCTTT. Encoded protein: CASSLDLNTEAFF.

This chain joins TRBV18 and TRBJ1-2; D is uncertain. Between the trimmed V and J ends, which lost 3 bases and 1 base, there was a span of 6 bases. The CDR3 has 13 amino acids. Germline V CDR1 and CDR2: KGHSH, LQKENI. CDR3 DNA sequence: TGTGCCAGCTCACCGACAAGTAACTATGGCTACACCTTC. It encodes CASSPTSNYGYTF.

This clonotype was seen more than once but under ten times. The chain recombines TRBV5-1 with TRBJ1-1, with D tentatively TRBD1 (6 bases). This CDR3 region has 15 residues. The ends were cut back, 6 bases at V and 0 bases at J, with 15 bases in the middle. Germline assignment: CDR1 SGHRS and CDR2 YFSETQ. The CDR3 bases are TGCGCCAGCAACAATGAGGGGGGTATGAACACTGAAGCTTTCTTT. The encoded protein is CASNNEGGMNTEAFF.

The CDR3 DNA sequence: TGTGCCAGCAGCTTTTCCCTAGCCACTGAAGCTTTCTTT. This codes for CASSFSLATEAFF. The rearrangement uses TRBV7-6 and TRBJ1-1; D ambiguous. The germline CDR1 and CDR2 sequences are SGHVS and FNYEAQ. The CDR3 is 13 amino acids. Between the trimmed V and J ends, which lost 3 bases and 4 bases, there was a span of 9 bases.

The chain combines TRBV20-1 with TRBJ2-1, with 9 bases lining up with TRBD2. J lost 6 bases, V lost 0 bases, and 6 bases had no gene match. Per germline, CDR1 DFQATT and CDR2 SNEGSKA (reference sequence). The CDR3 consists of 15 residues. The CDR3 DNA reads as TGCAGTGCTAGAGATCGGGCGGGGGGGCTCAATGAGCAGTTCTTC. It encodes CSARDRAGGLNEQFF.

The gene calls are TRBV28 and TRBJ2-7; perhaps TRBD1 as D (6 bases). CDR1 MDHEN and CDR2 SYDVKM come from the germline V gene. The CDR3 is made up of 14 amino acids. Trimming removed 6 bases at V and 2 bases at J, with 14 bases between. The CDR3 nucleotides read TGTGCCAGCAGGGCGGTGCAGGGGACCTACGAGCAGTACTTC. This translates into CASRAVQGTYEQYF.

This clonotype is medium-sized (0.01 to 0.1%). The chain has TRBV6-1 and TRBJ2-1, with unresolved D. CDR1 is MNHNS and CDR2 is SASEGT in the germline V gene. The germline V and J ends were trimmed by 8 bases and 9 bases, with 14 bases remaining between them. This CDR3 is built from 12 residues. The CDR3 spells CASGSRAGEQFF. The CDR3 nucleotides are TGTGCCAGCGGGTCCCGGGCAGGTGAGCAGTTCTTC.

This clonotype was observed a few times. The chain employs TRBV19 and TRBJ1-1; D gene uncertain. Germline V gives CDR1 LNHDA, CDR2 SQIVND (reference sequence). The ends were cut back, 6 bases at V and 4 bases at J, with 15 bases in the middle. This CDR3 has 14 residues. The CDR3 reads CASRYSAVPTEAFF. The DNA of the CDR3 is TGTGCCAGTAGGTATTCGGCGGTTCCCACTGAAGCTTTCTTT.

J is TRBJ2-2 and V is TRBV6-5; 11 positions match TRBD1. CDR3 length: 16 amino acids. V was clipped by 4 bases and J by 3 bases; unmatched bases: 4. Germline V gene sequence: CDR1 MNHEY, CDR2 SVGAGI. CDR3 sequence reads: CASSWTGGIDTGELFF. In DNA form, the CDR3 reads TGTGCCAGCAGTTGGACAGGGGGCATAGACACCGGGGAGCTGTTTTTT.

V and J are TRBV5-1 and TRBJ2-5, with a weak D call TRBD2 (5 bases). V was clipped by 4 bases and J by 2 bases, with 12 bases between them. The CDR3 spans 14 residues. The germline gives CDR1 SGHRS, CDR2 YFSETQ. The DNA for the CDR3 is TGCGCCAGCAGCCGGGGTTACGGGCAAGAGACCCAGTACTTC. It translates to CASSRGYGQETQYF.

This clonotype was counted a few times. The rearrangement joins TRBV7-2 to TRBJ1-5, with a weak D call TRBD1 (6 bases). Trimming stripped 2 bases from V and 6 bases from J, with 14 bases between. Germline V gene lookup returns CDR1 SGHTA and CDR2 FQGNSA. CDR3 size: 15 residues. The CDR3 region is CASSLPGGWGQPQHF. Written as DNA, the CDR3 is TGTGCCAGCAGCTTACCCGGGGGCTGGGGTCAGCCCCAGCATTTT.

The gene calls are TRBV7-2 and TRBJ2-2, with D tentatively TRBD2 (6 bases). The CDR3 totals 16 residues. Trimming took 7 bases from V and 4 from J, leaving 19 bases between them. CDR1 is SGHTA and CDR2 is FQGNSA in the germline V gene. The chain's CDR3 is CASTLRGFIGTGELFF. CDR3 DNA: TGTGCCAGCACCCTCCGGGGGTTTATTGGCACCGGGGAGCTGTTTTTT.

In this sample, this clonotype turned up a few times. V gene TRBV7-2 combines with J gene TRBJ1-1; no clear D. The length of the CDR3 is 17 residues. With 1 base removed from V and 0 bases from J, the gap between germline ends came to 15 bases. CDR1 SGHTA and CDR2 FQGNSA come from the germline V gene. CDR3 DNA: TGTGCCAGCAGCTTAGGGCCGGCAGGCTCCATGAACACTGAAGCTTTCTTT. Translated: CASSLGPAGSMNTEAFF.

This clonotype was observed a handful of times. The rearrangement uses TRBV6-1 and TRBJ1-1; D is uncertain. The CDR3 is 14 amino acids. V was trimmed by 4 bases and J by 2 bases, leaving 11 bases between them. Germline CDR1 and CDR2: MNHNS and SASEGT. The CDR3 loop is CASSGRTINTEAFF. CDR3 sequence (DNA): TGTGCCAGCAGTGGACGGACCATTAACACTGAAGCTTTCTTT.

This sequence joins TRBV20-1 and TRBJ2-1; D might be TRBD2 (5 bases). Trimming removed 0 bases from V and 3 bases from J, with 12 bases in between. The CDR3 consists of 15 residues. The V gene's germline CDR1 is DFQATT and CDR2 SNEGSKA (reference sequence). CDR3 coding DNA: TGCAGTGCTAGAGATCTTAGCGACCACTACAATGAGCAGTTCTTC. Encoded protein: CSARDLSDHYNEQFF.

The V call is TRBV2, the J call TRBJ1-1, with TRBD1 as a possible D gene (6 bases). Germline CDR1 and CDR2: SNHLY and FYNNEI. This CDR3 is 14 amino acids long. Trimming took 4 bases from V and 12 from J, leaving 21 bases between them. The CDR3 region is CASSGYYRDEEPFF. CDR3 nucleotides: TGTGCCAGCAGTGGGTATTACAGGGATGAGGAACCTTTCTTT.

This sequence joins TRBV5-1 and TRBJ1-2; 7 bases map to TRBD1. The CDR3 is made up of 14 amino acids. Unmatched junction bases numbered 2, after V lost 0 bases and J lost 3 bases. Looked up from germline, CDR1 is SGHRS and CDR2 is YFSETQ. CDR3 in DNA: TGCGCCAGCAGCTTGGGACAGGGACACTATGGCTACACCTTC. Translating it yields CASSLGQGHYGYTF.

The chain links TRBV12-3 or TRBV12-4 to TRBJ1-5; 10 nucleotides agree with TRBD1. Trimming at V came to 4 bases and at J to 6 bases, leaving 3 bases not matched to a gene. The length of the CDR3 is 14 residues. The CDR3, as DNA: TGTGCCAGCAGTTCCGGGACAGGGGTTCAGCCCCAGCATTTT. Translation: CASSSGTGVQPQHF.

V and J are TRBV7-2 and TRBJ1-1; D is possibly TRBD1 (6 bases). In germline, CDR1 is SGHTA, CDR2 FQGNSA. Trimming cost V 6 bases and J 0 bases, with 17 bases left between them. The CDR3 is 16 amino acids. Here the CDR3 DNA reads TGTGCCAGCAGTAAAGACGCCAGGGGTTTGAACACTGAAGCTTTCTTT. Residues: CASSKDARGLNTEAFF.

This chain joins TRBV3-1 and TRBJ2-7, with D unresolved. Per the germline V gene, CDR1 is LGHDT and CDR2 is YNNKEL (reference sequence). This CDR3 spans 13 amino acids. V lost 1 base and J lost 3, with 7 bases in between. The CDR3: CASSQGAYYEQYF. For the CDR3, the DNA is TGTGCCAGCAGCCAAGGGGCGTACTACGAGCAGTACTTC.

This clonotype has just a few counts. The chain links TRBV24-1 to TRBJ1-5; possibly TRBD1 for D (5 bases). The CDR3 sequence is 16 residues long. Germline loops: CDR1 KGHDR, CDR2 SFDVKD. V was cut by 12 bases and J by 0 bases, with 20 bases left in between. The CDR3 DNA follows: TGTGCCCCTCCTCGGCCCAGGGCCTATAGCAATCAGCCCCAGCATTTT. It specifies CAPPRPRAYSNQPQHF.

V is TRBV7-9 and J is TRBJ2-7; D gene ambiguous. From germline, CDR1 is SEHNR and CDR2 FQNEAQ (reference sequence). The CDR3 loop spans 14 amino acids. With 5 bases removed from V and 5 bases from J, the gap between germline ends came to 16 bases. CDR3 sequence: CASSHKLQANEQYF. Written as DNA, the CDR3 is TGTGCCAGCAGCCATAAACTTCAGGCCAACGAGCAGTACTTC.

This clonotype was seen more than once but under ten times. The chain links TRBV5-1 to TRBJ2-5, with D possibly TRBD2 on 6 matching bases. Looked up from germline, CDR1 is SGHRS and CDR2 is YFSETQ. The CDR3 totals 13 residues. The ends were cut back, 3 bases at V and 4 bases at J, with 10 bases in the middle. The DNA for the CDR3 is TGCGCCAGCAGCTCTTCGACTAGAGAGACCCAGTACTTC. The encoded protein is CASSSSTRETQYF. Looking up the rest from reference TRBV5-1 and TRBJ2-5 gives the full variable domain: KAGVTQTPRYLIKTRGQQVTLSCSPISGHRSVSWYQQTPGQGLQFLFEYFSETQRNKGNFPGRFSGRQFSNSRSEMNVSTLELGDSALYLCASSSSTRETQYFGPGTRLLVL.